The 6 T cell receptor beta chains given below trace back to one sample, sequenced in a study of cytomegalovirus exposure and HLA in healthy donors. Use of 60 Vbeta and 13 Jbeta primers characterized the PCR. Clones were sequenced by immunoSEQ multiplex PCR, and TCRdb holds only the in-frame ones, with some missing. The sample includes roughly 93,000 clones, roughly 70% seen only once; the top ten take approximately 2%. Sequenced: PBMCs. The receptors shown here come from a male donor in good health and CMV-seronegative.

The V gene is TRBV2, the J gene TRBJ1-1, with 11 bases fitting TRBD1. From germline, CDR1 is SNHLY and CDR2 FYNNEI. With 5 bases clipped from V and 0 bases from J, the junction kept 8 bases outside the gene matches. This CDR3 contains 17 residues. The CDR3 loop is CASSRGTGGGMNTEAFF. CDR3 nucleotide sequence: TGTGCCAGCAGTCGAGGGACAGGGGGGGGAATGAACACTGAAGCTTTCTTT.

The rearrangement joins TRBV5-1 to TRBJ2-2; D is possibly TRBD2 (6 bases). CDR1 and CDR2 from the germline V gene are SGHRS and YFSETQ. V was cut by 0 bases and J by 5 bases, with 8 bases left in between. CDR3 length equals 14 residues. CDR3 nucleotide sequence: TGCGCCAGCAGCTTGGCCGGGACTACCGGGGAGCTGTTTTTT. This encodes CASSLAGTTGELFF.

V usage is TRBV15 and J usage is TRBJ2-1, with TRBD2 matching 16 bases. Germline V gives CDR1 LNHNV, CDR2 YYDKDF (reference sequence). The CDR3 has 17 residues. The ends lost 3 bases at V and 2 bases at J; junction bases unmatched: 1. The CDR3 DNA reads as TGTGCCACCAGCAGCGGGACTAGCGGGAGGGCCTACAATGAGCAGTTCTTC. Its protein is CATSSGTSGRAYNEQFF.

V is TRBV13 and J is TRBJ1-5; D not certain. The germline V and J ends were trimmed by 3 bases and 0 bases, with 6 bases remaining between them. The CDR3 is made up of 14 amino acids. In germline, CDR1 is PRHDT, CDR2 FYEKMQ (reference sequence). CDR3 sequence reads: CASSFRGSNQPQHF. CDR3 bases: TGTGCCAGCAGCTTCCGGGGTAGCAATCAGCCCCAGCATTTT.

The rearrangement links TRBV4-3 to TRBJ2-6; D is ambiguous. The CDR3 length is 16 residues. The germline gives CDR1 LGHNA, CDR2 YSLEER. V shed 0 bases and J shed 1 base, with 7 bases lying between them. The CDR3 nucleotides are TGCGCCAGCAGCCAAGATTCACAGTCTGGGGCCAACGTCCTGACTTTC. It is translated as CASSQDSQSGANVLTF.

The J gene is TRBJ1-3, the V gene TRBV29-1; TRBD1 matches at 8 bases. The germline V gene encodes CDR1 SQVTM and CDR2 ANQGSEA. The CDR3 extends over 15 amino acids. V trimming: 6 bases; J trimming: 0 bases; junction bases outside the gene matches: 7. The CDR3 coding sequence is TGCAGCGTACAGACAGGGGTCAACTCTGGAAACACCATATATTTT. It yields the protein CSVQTGVNSGNTIYF.